The 16 T cell receptor beta chains reported below all come from one sample, sequenced in a study of CD8 T cell repertoires and HIV-1 epitope variants. Antigen specificity for these receptors is unknown. The method was immunoSEQ multiplex PCR; TCRdb's version includes in-frame clones alone and lacks a portion of them. The sample has around 6,400 clones; about 70% are singletons. Sequencing was performed on cultured CD8+ T cells derived from PBMCs. Source of these receptors: a male donor with HIV.

The DNA for the CDR3 is TGTGCCAGCAGCGCGACAGGGTTCGACCAAGAGACCCAGTACTTC. This gives the protein CASSATGFDQETQYF. The chain couples TRBV7-2 to TRBJ2-5; TRBD1 agrees at 7 bases. CDR3 length: 15 amino acids. Germline assignment: CDR1 SGHTA and CDR2 FQGNSA. V gave up 5 bases and J gave up 0 bases; unmatched junction bases: 6. Filled out from reference TRBV7-2 and TRBJ2-5, the complete variable domain reads GAGVSQSPSNKVTEKGKDVELRCDPISGHTALYWYRQSLGQGLEFLIYFQGNSAPDKSGLPSDRFSAERTGGSVSTLTIQRTQQEDSAVYLCASSATGFDQETQYFGPGTRLLVL.

This rearrangement joins TRBV6-5 to TRBJ2-3; no reliable D call. V lost 0 bases and J lost 1, with 11 bases in between. Germline V gene data show CDR1 as MNHEY and CDR2 as SVGAGI. CDR3 length: 16 residues. CDR3 sequence reads: CASSYSTDPRTDTQYF. CDR3 nucleotide sequence: TGTGCCAGCAGTTACTCTACGGACCCTCGCACAGATACGCAGTATTTT.

V gene TRBV15 combines with J gene TRBJ1-4, with D tentatively TRBD1 (6 bases). Germline CDR1 is LNHNV and CDR2 is YYDKDF (reference sequence). This CDR3 comprises 16 residues. V dropped 2 bases and J dropped 6 bases, with 16 bases sitting between them. CDR3 amino acids: CATSRPWTVGDEKLFF. The CDR3 DNA sequence: TGTGCCACCAGCAGACCCTGGACAGTGGGGGATGAAAAACTGTTTTTT.

The chain joins TRBV30 to TRBJ1-6; TRBD1 might be the D (5 bases). Per the germline V gene, CDR1 is GTSNPN and CDR2 is SVGIG (reference sequence). V lost 4 bases and J lost 5, with 9 bases in between. This CDR3 is built from 13 residues. The CDR3 DNA reads TGTGCCTGGACAGGGCAGGATAATTCACCCCTCCACTTT. Translated: CAWTGQDNSPLHF.

This sequence joins TRBV2 and TRBJ1-1, with D possibly matching TRBD1 (6 bases). CDR3 length: 13 residues. Germline V gene data show CDR1 as SNHLY and CDR2 as FYNNEI. The V and J ends lost 8 bases and 0 bases respectively, with 10 bases between them. CDR3 DNA sequence: TGTGCCAGCCTCAGGGACATGAACACTGAAGCTTTCTTT. Translated, it gives CASLRDMNTEAFF.

The CDR3 spells CASSEVRREQFF. The CDR3 DNA sequence: TGTGCCAGCAGTGAAGTCAGAAGGGAGCAGTTCTTC. This chain joins TRBV2 and TRBJ2-1; D call uncertain. CDR3 length: 12 amino acids. Germline V CDR1 and CDR2: SNHLY, FYNNEI. V lost 1 base and J lost 10, with 8 bases in between.

This chain links TRBV7-9 with TRBJ2-5, with 8 bases matching TRBD1. V was pared by 7 bases and J by 11 bases, with 18 bases of the junction left unmatched. In germline, CDR1 is SEHNR, CDR2 FQNEAQ (reference sequence). The CDR3 contains 15 residues. The CDR3 loop reads CASTGGRDRIPLQYF. The CDR3 nucleotides are TGTGCCAGCACCGGAGGCCGGGACAGGATACCCCTGCAGTACTTC.

The chain uses TRBV28 and TRBJ2-3; 12 bases map to TRBD2. The CDR3 is 20 residues long. V was clipped by 4 bases and J by 2 bases; unmatched bases: 16. The germline gives CDR1 MDHEN, CDR2 SYDVKM. The DNA for the CDR3 is TGTGCCAGCAGTTCCACCAGACTAGCGGGAGAGGGGGGGTACACAGATACGCAGTATTTT. It specifies CASSSTRLAGEGGYTDTQYF.

V gene TRBV19 combines with J gene TRBJ1-5; the match to TRBD1 covers 10 bases. V lost 6 bases to trimming and J lost 0 bases; unmatched junction nucleotides: 8. CDR3 size: 17 residues. Germline assignment: CDR1 LNHDA and CDR2 SQIVND (reference sequence). The CDR3 loop reads CASSLGQGVFSNQPQHF. Here the CDR3 DNA reads TGTGCCAGTAGCCTAGGACAGGGGGTTTTTAGCAATCAGCCCCAGCATTTT. The full variable domain, rest sourced from reference TRBV19 and TRBJ1-5, is DGGITQSPKYLFRKEGQNVTLSCEQNLNHDAMYWYRQDPGQGLRLIYYSQIVNDFQKGDIAEGYSVSREKKESFPLTVTSAQKNPTAFYLCASSLGQGVFSNQPQHFGDGTRLSIL.

The V and J genes are TRBV19 and TRBJ2-7; possible D gene TRBD1, 5 bases. The length of the CDR3 is 14 residues. Looked up from germline, CDR1 is LNHDA and CDR2 is SQIVND (reference sequence). V was trimmed by 5 bases and J by 0 bases, leaving 11 bases between them. The CDR3 nucleotides are TGTGCCAGTAGTGATGACAGCCGCTCCTACGAGCAGTACTTC. Protein product: CASSDDSRSYEQYF.

V is TRBV5-6 and J is TRBJ2-7, with D tentatively TRBD1 (5 bases). V was shortened by 2 bases and J by 2 bases, with 11 bases between the two germline ends. Germline lookup yields CDR1 SGHDT and CDR2 YYEEEE. This CDR3 comprises 14 residues. CDR3 sequence: CASSFGTGTYEQYF. CDR3 coding DNA: TGTGCCAGCAGCTTTGGAACAGGCACCTACGAGCAGTACTTC. Based on the CDR3 plus reference TRBV5-6 and TRBJ2-7, the full variable domain is DAGVTQSPTHLIKTRGQQVTLRCSPKSGHDTVSWYQQALGQGPQFIFQYYEEEERQRGNFPDRFSGHQFPNYSSELNVNALLLGDSALYLCASSFGTGTYEQYFGPGTRLTVT.

This chain uses TRBV5-1 with TRBJ2-5; 8 positions agree with TRBD1. Per the germline V gene, CDR1 is SGHRS and CDR2 is YFSETQ. The CDR3 runs to 16 residues. V lost 1 base and J lost 3; bases outside the gene matches: 8. The CDR3 reads CASSLLGRGQEETQYF. In nucleotides, the CDR3 is TGCGCCAGCAGCTTGCTTGGCAGGGGGCAGGAAGAGACCCAGTACTTC.

The chain recombines TRBV14 with TRBJ2-7; 12 positions agree with TRBD1. The CDR3 is made up of 17 amino acids. CDR1 and CDR2 (germline): SGHDN, FVKESK. V lost 2 bases to trimming and J lost 6 bases; unmatched junction nucleotides: 11. The CDR3 protein is CASSQKLPGQGASEQYF. CDR3 bases: TGTGCCAGCAGCCAAAAATTACCGGGACAGGGGGCGAGCGAGCAGTACTTC.

The J gene is TRBJ2-7, the V gene TRBV5-5; 9 bases are shared with TRBD1. Trimming took 4 bases from V and 7 from J; bases not matched to a gene: 6. The CDR3 covers 13 residues. Germline V gene sequence: CDR1 SGHKS, CDR2 YYEKEE (reference sequence). Here the CDR3 reads CASSAGQGLEQYF. The DNA for the CDR3 is TGTGCCAGCAGCGCGGGACAGGGCTTAGAGCAGTACTTC.

A word on this clone: The junction shows a germline mismatch at one end, possibly a read error. This CDR3 is also generated by other DNA sequences in the sample. The chain combines TRBV9 with TRBJ2-1; possibly TRBD1 for D (5 bases). CDR3 length: 15 residues. The germline V gene encodes CDR1 SGDLS and CDR2 YYNGEE. In DNA form, the CDR3 reads TGTGCCAGCAGTGTAGATCCAGGGAACGTCAATGAGCAGTTCTTC. Translation gives CASSVDPGNVNEQFF.

This clone came up a few times. This rearrangement joins TRBV6-1 to TRBJ2-7, with D tentatively TRBD1 (6 bases). Germline values: CDR1 MNHNS, CDR2 SASEGT. The CDR3 loop spans 14 amino acids. The V gene lost 4 bases and the J gene lost 3 bases, with 13 bases spanning the gap. The CDR3 DNA is TGTGCCAGCAGTGCTCGGGACAACGGCTACGAGCAGTACTTC. Amino acid sequence: CASSARDNGYEQYF.